These T cell receptor beta chains were read from a single sample in a study of PD-L1 blockade in urothelial cancer. TCRdb keeps only in-frame clones here, not all; method: immunoSEQ multiplex PCR. In the table there are about 130,000 clones, approximately 88% of which are singletons. The sequenced sample was PBMCs, obtained around atezolizumab (anti-PD-L1) treatment. These receptor sequences come from a man over 45 with urothelial cancer. Both conserved end residues are part of each CDR3. The size entry is marked missing in some rows and otherwise reads once, few, many or a size class.

clone size: -
J gene: TRBJ2-4
V gene: TRBV6-5
CDR3 protein: CASRRGDQNIQYF

clone size: -
J gene: TRBJ1-2
V gene: TRBV7-9
CDR3 protein: CAGVPRDTIYGYTF

clone size: -
J gene: TRBJ2-7
V gene: TRBV7-6
CDR3 protein: CASTPGIGSYEQYF

clone size: -
J gene: TRBJ1-2
V gene: TRBV6-1
CDR3 protein: CAGNGEEQGDYGYTF

clone size: -
J gene: TRBJ1-2
V gene: TRBV19
CDR3 protein: CASIRTGDLINYGYTF

clone size: -
J gene: TRBJ2-7
V gene: TRBV19
CDR3 protein: CASSPHRETYEQYF

clone size: few
J gene: TRBJ1-5
V gene: TRBV2
CDR3 protein: CASSLDGSNQPQHF

clone size: medium-sized
J gene: TRBJ2-1
V gene: TRBV5-1
CDR3 protein: CASSVRTADYNEQFF

clone size: -
J gene: TRBJ1-2
V gene: TRBV18
CDR3 protein: CASSPTQGGYGYTF

clone size: -
J gene: TRBJ1-6
V gene: TRBV9
CDR3 protein: CASSAGQFANSPLHF

clone size: -
J gene: TRBJ2-5
V gene: TRBV19
CDR3 protein: CASSIRGRAQETQYF

clone size: -
J gene: TRBJ1-3
V gene: TRBV5-6
CDR3 protein: CASSLTGSRNTIYF

clone size: -
J gene: TRBJ2-7
V gene: TRBV27
CDR3 protein: CASRGANAFEQYF

clone size: once
J gene: TRBJ2-2
V gene: TRBV9
CDR3 protein: CASSPATGTRNTGELFF

clone size: -
J gene: TRBJ1-1
V gene: TRBV29-1
CDR3 protein: CSGGDRANTEAFF

clone size: -
J gene: TRBJ2-7
V gene: TRBV11-1
CDR3 protein: CASSLEGPGDYEQYF

clone size: -
J gene: TRBJ2-3
V gene: TRBV19
CDR3 protein: CASTVTSATDTQYF

clone size: -
J gene: TRBJ2-7
V gene: TRBV5-1
CDR3 protein: CASGTSDHYEQYF

clone size: -
J gene: TRBJ1-5
V gene: TRBV5-8
CDR3 protein: CASSLAGFVKGNSNQPQHF

clone size: -
J gene: TRBJ1-1
V gene: TRBV19
CDR3 protein: CASITGGTRMNTEAFF

clone size: -
J gene: TRBJ2-3
V gene: TRBV11-2
CDR3 protein: CASRKTGNTDTQYF

clone size: -
J gene: TRBJ2-5
V gene: TRBV28
CDR3 protein: CASSPQRSGASPRQETQYF

clone size: -
J gene: TRBJ2-4
V gene: TRBV6-1
CDR3 protein: CASSVLLRDRENF

clone size: -
J gene: TRBJ2-3
V gene: TRBV6-1
CDR3 protein: CASSEARLAGEYDTQYF

clone size: -
J gene: TRBJ2-1
V gene: TRBV2
CDR3 protein: CASSESLAAAYNEQFF